The subject of this entry is one T cell receptor (beta chain). This entry is derived from a study of blood T cell repertoires in COVID-19. Some clones are missing from TCRdb's copy, which holds only in-frame ones; the method was immunoSEQ multiplex PCR. The sample has over 50,000 clones, 80% to 90% seen once. After removal of 6 bases from V and 6 bases from J, the junction contained 4 bases not matched to a gene. There are 12 residues in the CDR3. The sequencing sample was made of peripheral blood. The sequence derives from a human donor in a cohort sampled during active COVID-19. J is TRBJ2-7 and V is TRBV12-3 or TRBV12-4; 8 positions agree with TRBD1. The CDR3 sequence is CASSIQGVEQYF. As DNA, the CDR3 is TGTGCCAGCAGCATACAGGGGGTCGAGCAGTACTTC.